This TCR beta chain was sequenced for a study of response to subunit inactivated influenza vaccine. TCRdb independently ran MiXCR on the RT-PCR reads; one entry per CDR3 protein. This sample has around 580,000 distinct CDR3 sequences, with 10% to 15% found just once. The sequence was obtained from a man between 45 and 60 years old who received an inactivated influenza vaccine. Here the sequenced sample was PBMCs from blood, taken on the day of vaccination.

CDR3 sequence reads: CSASGTSSYNEQFF. The CDR3 coding sequence is TGCAGTGCTTCCGGGACTAGCTCTTACAATGAGCAGTTCTTC. The chain joins TRBV20-1 to TRBJ2-1; 9 nucleotides agree with TRBD2. There are 14 residues in the CDR3. Unmatched junction bases numbered 6, after V lost 5 bases and J lost 4 bases. Germline assignment: CDR1 DFQATT and CDR2 SNEGSKA (reference sequence).